The 25 T cell receptor beta chains presented below share a single source sample, sequenced in a study of beta chain bispecific antibodies for T cell cancers (TCRdb year 2021). Per the publication, the treatment or condition label means: alpha-V12: anti-TRBV12 scFv linked to anti-CD3 scFv. T cells were expanded from blood mononuclear cells for approximately 3 days using either anti-CD3 antibody OKT3 or CD3/CD28 Dynabeads. To prepare the library, 5' RACE was applied. The sequencer listed for this sample is Illumina MiSeq. TCRdb applied fastp at Q25 and MiXCR to the public reads, then kept only in-frame beta chains. Entries are consolidated by CDR3 protein sequence, retaining the most common genes and DNA. The sample contains about 20,000 distinct CDR3 sequences, approximately 2% of them found a single time. Of the sample, approximately 5.4% is held by the ten largest clones. For these TCRs, the target antigens are not known.

Beyond this particular receptor, the publication reports: Every sequenced sample contained a mix of leukemia cell line cells and normal T cells, and most targeted TRBV signal came from the leukemia cells rather than from the normal T cells. Relative to anti-CD19, anti-TRBV12 exposure cut the share of total TRBV signal from TRBV12-3 by roughly 99%, while TRBV12-4 dropped by about 35%, which was not significant.

Sequences were derived from healthy donor T cells cultured with leukemia cells, sampled from a culture containing a bispecific antibody targeting TCR Vbeta12. These receptors originate from a human donor in good health. Some clones in this sample may be carry-over from other donors' samples.

This clonotype was counted ten times or more. The chain is built from TRBV6-5 and TRBJ2-2, with D perhaps matching TRBD2 (5 bases). The CDR3 loop spans 15 amino acids. The germline gives CDR1 MNHEY, CDR2 SVGAGI. V dropped 2 bases and J dropped 3 bases, with 10 bases sitting between them. The CDR3 nucleotides read TGTGCCAGCAGTTACGGAGGCGCGGACACCGGGGAGCTGTTTTTT. This translates into CASSYGGADTGELFF.

Relative to its sample, this clonotype is medium-sized (0.01 to 0.1%). The rearrangement links TRBV3-1 to TRBJ1-5; D uncertain. The CDR3 has 14 amino acids. Trimming stripped 4 bases from V and 5 bases from J, with 12 bases between. Germline lookup yields CDR1 LGHDT and CDR2 YNNKEL (reference sequence). The CDR3 region is CASSPGSGYQPQHF. The DNA for the CDR3 is TGTGCCAGCAGCCCCGGTTCGGGCTATCAGCCCCAGCATTTT.

This clonotype was seen many times. The chain links TRBV10-3 to TRBJ2-4; maybe TRBD2 (5 bases). Trimming took off 0 bases at V and 2 bases at J, with 14 bases between the two ends. CDR3 length: 17 amino acids. From germline, CDR1 is ENHRY and CDR2 SYGVKD. CDR3 amino acids: CAISESGALGTKNIQYF. The CDR3 DNA is TGTGCCATCAGTGAGTCGGGCGCGCTCGGGACCAAAAACATTCAGTACTTC.

The sample holds many counts of this clonotype. This chain connects TRBV7-6 to TRBJ1-2; TRBD1 aligns across 9 bases. The CDR3 has 15 amino acids. V gave up 5 bases and J gave up 2 bases; unmatched junction bases: 6. Germline CDR1 is SGHVS and CDR2 is FNYEAQ. The CDR3 DNA follows: TGTGCCAGCAGCGCGTGGGACAGGGAGAACTATGGCTACACCTTC. It codes for CASSAWDRENYGYTF.

This clonotype has a count of ten or more. The chain joins TRBV10-1 to TRBJ1-1; 9 nucleotides match TRBD1. The CDR3 has 16 residues. Germline assignment: CDR1 WNHNN and CDR2 SYGVQD (reference sequence). Trimming cost V 2 bases and J 5 bases; bases outside gene matches: 9. CDR3 sequence (DNA): TGCGCCAGCAGTGAGGCCGGGACAGGGAGGGCGACTGAAGCTTTCTTT. Translating gives CASSEAGTGRATEAFF.

This clonotype was found many times. J is TRBJ2-2 and V is TRBV9, with D maybe TRBD1 (5 bases). Germline CDR1 and CDR2: SGDLS and YYNGEE. Between the trimmed V and J ends, which lost 6 bases and 8 bases, there was a span of 14 bases. The CDR3 totals 13 residues. CDR3 protein: CASTPPGSGELFF. The CDR3 DNA follows: TGTGCCAGCACCCCCCCAGGGTCAGGGGAGCTGTTTTTT.

This clonotype is labeled medium-sized. This chain links TRBV7-3 with TRBJ1-1; no firm D call. Germline CDR1 SGHTA, CDR2 FQGTGA. V lost 2 bases, J lost 4 bases, and 14 bases lay in between. The CDR3 covers 15 residues. The chain's CDR3 is CASSLVGEPFTEAFF. The CDR3 region has the DNA TGTGCCAGCAGCTTAGTCGGAGAGCCCTTCACTGAAGCTTTCTTT. Full variable domain (rest looked up from reference TRBV7-3 and TRBJ1-1): GAGVSQTPSNKVTEKGKYVELRCDPISGHTALYWYRQSLGQGPEFLIYFQGTGAADDSGLPNDRFFAVRPEGSVSTLKIQRTERGDSAVYLCASSLVGEPFTEAFFGQGTRLTVV.

This clonotype was counted at least ten times. The chain couples TRBV7-9 to TRBJ2-5; the D is unclear. The CDR3 has 16 amino acids. Looked up from germline, CDR1 is SEHNR and CDR2 is FQNEAQ (reference sequence). Trimming stripped 5 bases from V and 5 bases from J, with 21 bases between. The CDR3 DNA follows: TGTGCCAGCAGCCCCCCCATTGAGGTGGGGTGGGAGACCCAGTACTTC. It specifies CASSPPIEVGWETQYF.

This clonotype was counted at least ten times. The chain recombines TRBV11-2 with TRBJ2-3, with D perhaps matching TRBD1 (8 bases). Germline CDR1 and CDR2: SGHAT and FQNNGV. CDR3 length equals 17 residues. V lost 1 base, J lost 2 bases, and 16 bases lay in between. Written as DNA, the CDR3 is TGTGCCAGCAGCTTAGGAGGGGGGGACAGGCTCACAGATACGCAGTATTTT. Translation gives CASSLGGGDRLTDTQYF. The variable domain in full, with the rest retrieved from reference TRBV11-2 and TRBJ2-3, is EAGVAQSPRYKIIEKRQSVAFWCNPISGHATLYWYQQILGQGPKLLIQFQNNGVVDDSQLPKDRFSAERLKGVDSTLKIQPAKLEDSAVYLCASSLGGGDRLTDTQYFGPGTRLTVL.

This clonotype was found many times. The V gene is TRBV7-9, the J gene TRBJ2-7; D not resolved. Germline lookup yields CDR1 SEHNR and CDR2 FQNEAQ (reference sequence). CDR3 length: 15 residues. V was shortened by 7 bases and J by 4 bases, with 20 bases between the two germline ends. The CDR3 DNA reads as TGTGCCAGCACTCCCCCGGGCCCTGTTCAGTACGAGCAGTACTTC. It yields the protein CASTPPGPVQYEQYF.

There are many counts of this clonotype. The chain has TRBV19 and TRBJ2-1, with D perhaps matching TRBD1 or TRBD2 (6 bases each). V gave up 10 bases and J gave up 1 base, with 17 bases separating them. The CDR3 length is 15 residues. Germline CDR1 is LNHDA and CDR2 is SQIVND (reference sequence). Here the CDR3 DNA reads TGTGCCACCACCGCCTTAGGGGGGTCCTACAATGAGCAGTTCTTC. Translation gives CATTALGGSYNEQFF.

This clonotype was recorded many times. The chain couples TRBV5-1 to TRBJ2-1; 7 bases map to TRBD2. V shed 1 base, J shed 7 bases, and the junction held 8 bases outside the gene matches. The CDR3 length is 15 residues. The germline gives CDR1 SGHRS, CDR2 YFSETQ. The CDR3 DNA sequence: TGCGCCAGCAGCTTGCTGGCGGGGGACCAGAATGAGCAGTTCTTC. It codes for CASSLLAGDQNEQFF.

This clonotype was recorded at least ten times. The chain employs TRBV7-3 and TRBJ2-1; 11 bases are a match to TRBD2. CDR1 and CDR2 from the germline V gene are SGHTA and FQGTGA. CDR3 length equals 17 residues. The V gene end was trimmed by 5 bases and the J gene end by 9 bases; junction bases not matched to a gene: 15. CDR3 in DNA: TGTGCCAGCAGCAGCTTCCTATTAGCGGGGGGGCTGGGTGAGCAGTTCTTC. This codes for CASSSFLLAGGLGEQFF.

This clonotype was picked up many times. V gene TRBV7-6 combines with J gene TRBJ2-1; 8 bases align to TRBD1. This CDR3 has 16 residues. Germline trimming cut 7 bases from V and 7 bases from J; bases unmatched to any gene: 15. The germline V gene encodes CDR1 SGHVS and CDR2 FNYEAQ. The CDR3 loop reads CASTERFQGAKNEQFF. In DNA form, the CDR3 reads TGTGCCAGCACCGAGCGGTTTCAGGGGGCGAAAAATGAGCAGTTCTTC.

The rearrangement links TRBV4-1 to TRBJ2-7; the match to TRBD2 covers 10 bases. This CDR3 region has 15 residues. In germline, CDR1 is MGHRA, CDR2 YSYEKL. V trimming: 5 bases; J trimming: 1 base; junction bases outside the gene matches: 5. The CDR3 DNA reads TGCGCCAGCAGCAGTCGGACTAGCGGTTCCTACGAGCAGTACTTC. Amino acids: CASSSRTSGSYEQYF.

At least ten counts were recorded for this clonotype. The chain couples TRBV27 to TRBJ2-5; possibly TRBD1 or TRBD2 for D (5 bases each). CDR3 length equals 16 residues. Per the germline V gene, CDR1 is MNHEY and CDR2 is SMNVEV (reference sequence). V shed 6 bases and J shed 5 bases, with 22 bases lying between them. DNA of the CDR3: TGTGCCAGCAGCCCCTCTCCGGGACCTCGAAGGGAGACCCAGTACTTC. As protein: CASSPSPGPRRETQYF.

This clonotype showed up many times. The V and J genes are TRBV20-1 and TRBJ1-2; unclear D gene. Looked up from germline, CDR1 is DFQATT and CDR2 is SNEGSKA (reference sequence). Trimming pared 3 bases from V and 0 bases from J, leaving 14 bases between. The length of the CDR3 is 15 residues. The CDR3 sequence is CSASPGGRTNYGYTF. The CDR3 region has the DNA TGCAGTGCTAGCCCCGGCGGGAGAACTAACTATGGCTACACCTTC.

This clonotype was detected a few times. The genes are TRBV30 and TRBJ1-1; D is ambiguous. Germline lookup yields CDR1 GTSNPN and CDR2 SVGIG (reference sequence). There are 13 residues in the CDR3. V lost 0 bases, J lost 1 base, and 6 bases lay in between. CDR3 in DNA: TGTGCCTGGAGTGTACTTACGAACACTGAAGCTTTCTTT. It specifies CAWSVLTNTEAFF.

This clonotype was detected many times. This chain uses TRBV20-1 with TRBJ2-1; 7 bases align to TRBD1. This CDR3 spans 14 amino acids. Germline V gene data show CDR1 as DFQATT and CDR2 as SNEGSKA (reference sequence). V shed 5 bases, J shed 0 bases, and the junction held 4 bases outside the gene matches. As DNA, the CDR3 is TGCAGTGCTTGGGACAGAGTCTCCTACAATGAGCAGTTCTTC. Protein product: CSAWDRVSYNEQFF.

This clonotype was picked up many times. V and J are TRBV7-9 and TRBJ1-1; TRBD1 aligns across 11 bases. This CDR3 is built from 15 residues. V was pared by 5 bases and J by 4 bases, with 6 bases of the junction left unmatched. Germline CDR1 and CDR2: SEHNR and FQNEAQ (reference sequence). CDR3 nucleotide sequence: TGTGCCAGCAGCGGGGGACAGGGGGGTACCACTGAAGCTTTCTTT. This sequence encodes CASSGGQGGTTEAFF.

The chain carries TRBV11-2 and TRBJ2-3, with D tentatively TRBD1 or TRBD2 (7 bases each). There are 15 residues in the CDR3. The germline V gene encodes CDR1 SGHAT and CDR2 FQNNGV. V lost 6 bases and J 2 bases, leaving 15 bases between the germline ends. CDR3 region: CASRAQGGYTDTQYF. CDR3 coding DNA: TGTGCCAGCAGAGCCCAGGGGGGGTACACAGATACGCAGTATTTT.

This clonotype was counted at least ten times. The chain joins TRBV4-1 to TRBJ1-3; D possibly corresponds to TRBD1 (5 bases). Germline lookup yields CDR1 MGHRA and CDR2 YSYEKL. The V end was cut by 4 bases, the J end by 4 bases, with 14 bases between. The CDR3 is made up of 15 amino acids. The CDR3 loop reads CASSPWRGSGNTIYF. CDR3 nucleotides: TGCGCCAGCAGCCCTTGGAGGGGATCAGGAAACACCATATATTTT.

This clonotype was seen many times. The chain links TRBV27 to TRBJ1-3; tentative D call: TRBD1 (6 bases). V shed 6 bases and J shed 2 bases, with 11 bases lying between them. CDR1 is MNHEY and CDR2 is SMNVEV in the germline V gene (reference sequence). The CDR3 contains 14 residues. The chain's CDR3 is CASSRRGTGNTIYF. The DNA of the CDR3 is TGTGCCAGCAGCCGCAGGGGAACTGGAAACACCATATATTTT.

This clonotype has more than one count but fewer than ten. The chain recombines TRBV5-1 with TRBJ1-5; 7 bases fit TRBD1. The CDR3 has 14 residues. Germline V gene data show CDR1 as SGHRS and CDR2 as YFSETQ. The J segment lost 7 bases and the V segment lost 2 bases, leaving 6 bases of the junction unmatched. The CDR3: CASSFEGGIQPQHF. DNA of the CDR3: TGCGCCAGCAGCTTTGAAGGGGGCATACAGCCCCAGCATTTT.

Ten or more counts support this clonotype. The V gene is TRBV20-1, the J gene TRBJ1-1; 7 positions agree with TRBD1. Per the germline V gene, CDR1 is DFQATT and CDR2 is SNEGSKA (reference sequence). After removal of 6 bases from V and 1 base from J, the junction contained 11 bases not matched to a gene. CDR3 length: 15 residues. CDR3 sequence reads: CSAVQGITRNTEAFF. In nucleotides, the CDR3 is TGCAGTGCGGTACAGGGGATTACCAGGAACACTGAAGCTTTCTTT.